The sequence of this T cell receptor beta chain was determined in a study of shared clonotypes between healthy human individuals. Overall study: Researchers assigned three CD4 naive, three CD4 memory, two CD8 naive and one CD8 memory plate to each donor.

Deep-level settings were used for running the assay. Assay used: immunoSEQ multiplex PCR; TCRdb lists only in-frame clones, some missing. The sample has 1,500,000 or so clones; roughly 98.5% are singletons. V was pared by 4 bases and J by 3 bases, with 14 bases between. In germline, CDR1 is SGDLS, CDR2 YYNGEE. This CDR3 region has 15 residues. Sequences were obtained from naive CD4+ T cells sorted from blood. Subset of the sample: CD45RA+ positively selected. This TCR came from a man between 25 and 39 years old in good health. V usage is TRBV9 and J usage is TRBJ1-5, with unresolved D. CDR3 coding DNA: TGTGCCAGCAGCTCTGGGCAGGAGATCAATCAGCCCCAGCATTTT. Translated, it gives CASSSGQEINQPQHF.